This T cell receptor beta chain was obtained from a study of T cell responses to AZD1222 COVID-19 vaccine. Study-level results: Among vaccine-associated CD4 TCRs, coverage spanned spike, with dominance at 160-218 and 743-854. There were mostly white British donors and more females than males, and clonal diversity was possibly underestimated. Unmutated regions of variants are reportedly targeted by nearly half of spike-specific TCRs.

Investigators merged groups given second doses at roughly 4 or roughly 12 weeks. Libraries were prepared by immunoSEQ multiplex PCR; TCRdb keeps only in-frame clonotypes and omits some of them. This table holds 40,000 to 60,000 clones, 70% to 90% found once. This CDR3 comprises 15 residues. Looked up from germline, CDR1 is SGHRS and CDR2 is YFSETQ. V was cut by 0 bases and J by 8 bases, with 14 bases left in between. A note on this clone: Antigen unknown.

Sequenced material: peripheral blood, taken 28 days after the second AZD1222 dose. V is TRBV5-1 and J is TRBJ1-4; possibly TRBD1 for D (6 bases). This receptor was identified in an adult who received the AZD1222 COVID-19 vaccine. The CDR3 sequence is CASSLDRARGEKLFF. The CDR3 DNA is TGCGCCAGCAGCTTGGACAGGGCGCGCGGAGAAAAACTGTTTTTT.